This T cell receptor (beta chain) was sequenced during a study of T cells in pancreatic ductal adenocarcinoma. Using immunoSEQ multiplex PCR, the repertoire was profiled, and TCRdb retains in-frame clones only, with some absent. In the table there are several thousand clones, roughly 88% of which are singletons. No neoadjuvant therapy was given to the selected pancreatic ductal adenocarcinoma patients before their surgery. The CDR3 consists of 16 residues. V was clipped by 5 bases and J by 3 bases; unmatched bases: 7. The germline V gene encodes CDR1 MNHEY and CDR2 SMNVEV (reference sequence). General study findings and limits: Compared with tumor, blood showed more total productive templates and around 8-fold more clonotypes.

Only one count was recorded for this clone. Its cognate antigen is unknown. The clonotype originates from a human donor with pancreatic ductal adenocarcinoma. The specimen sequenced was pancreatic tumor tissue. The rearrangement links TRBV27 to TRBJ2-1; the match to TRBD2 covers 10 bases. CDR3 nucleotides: TGTGCCAGCAGTCCCATAGCTAGCGGGAGCTACAATGAGCAGTTCTTC. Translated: CASSPIASGSYNEQFF.